This T cell receptor (beta chain) originates from a study of T cell responses to AZD1222 COVID-19 vaccine. This clone is a singleton in its sample. J was trimmed by 2 bases and V by 5 bases; bases with no gene match: 3. The V gene's germline CDR1 is PRHDT and CDR2 FYEKMQ (reference sequence). CDR3 size: 14 residues. Profiling relied on immunoSEQ multiplex PCR, and the TCRdb table lists in-frame clones only, not all of them. The sample holds some 130,000 clones; 90% are singletons and the top ten take 6.9%. The TCR comes from an adult in good health. This chain uses TRBV13 with TRBJ2-7; 10 bases match TRBD2. Sequenced material: peripheral blood, taken on day 0 of AZD1222 vaccination. The CDR3 DNA reads TGTGCCAGCAGCCCCCTAGCGGGGGCCTACGAGCAGTACTTC. Its protein product is CASSPLAGAYEQYF. Supplemented by reference TRBV13 and TRBJ2-7, the full variable domain reads AAGVIQSPRHLIKEKRETATLKCYPIPRHDTVYWYQQGPGQDPQFLISFYEKMQSDKGSIPDRFSAQQFSDYHSELNMSSLELGDSALYFCASSPLAGAYEQYFGPGTRLTVT.